This TCR beta chain was observed in a study of blood T cell repertoires in COVID-19. Cohort allocation depended upon clinical history that participants reported. Two negative PCRs, clearance, or symptom resolution were required of recovered Cohort 3 donors. This table comes from immunoSEQ multiplex PCR, and its TCRdb copy is limited to in-frame clones, with some not included. The table has a few hundred thousand clones, around nine tenths seen once. CDR3 length: 15 residues. Trimming pared 2 bases from V and 10 bases from J, leaving 15 bases between. Germline lookup yields CDR1 MNHEY and CDR2 SMNVEV (reference sequence).

The sequenced sample consisted of PBMCs or T cells enriched from blood (not recorded which). This clonotype originated in a woman aged 55-69 years who had recovered from COVID-19. The chain has TRBV27 and TRBJ1-6, with a possible D match to TRBD1 (6 bases). CDR3 coding DNA: TGTGCCAGCAGTTTAGGAGGAGCAGGGGTGTCACCCCTCCACTTT. It translates to CASSLGGAGVSPLHF.